Detailed here is one T cell receptor (beta chain). The antigen remains undetermined. Trimming left V 0 bases short and J 8 bases short, with 6 bases between. Per the germline V gene, CDR1 is SGDLS and CDR2 is YYNGEE. There are 12 residues in the CDR3. The sample originates from a study of T cells in Graves' hyperthyroidism and ophthalmopathy. Clinicians diagnosed patients from clinical symptoms, serum thyroxine and TRAb, thyroid ultrasound and orbital computed tomography. Using RNA transcripts as the source, TCR beta CDR3 regions were amplified. First-round RT-PCR of the TCR CDR3 relied on the HTBI primer set. TCRdb processed the multiplex PCR reads anew with MiXCR; each CDR3 protein has one entry. The sample records under 350,000 distinct CDR3 sequences, roughly 13% being singletons. Notes on the study in general: Most expanded thyroid clonotypes above 0.001 also appeared in blood.

V gene TRBV9 combines with J gene TRBJ2-1; D is possibly TRBD1 or TRBD2 (5 bases each). Material for sequencing was blood. This sequence was found in a woman aged 40 to 49 with Graves' ophthalmopathy. For the CDR3, the DNA is TGTGCCAGCAGCGTAGTGGGGGATGAGCAGTTCTTC. This translates into CASSVVGDEQFF.